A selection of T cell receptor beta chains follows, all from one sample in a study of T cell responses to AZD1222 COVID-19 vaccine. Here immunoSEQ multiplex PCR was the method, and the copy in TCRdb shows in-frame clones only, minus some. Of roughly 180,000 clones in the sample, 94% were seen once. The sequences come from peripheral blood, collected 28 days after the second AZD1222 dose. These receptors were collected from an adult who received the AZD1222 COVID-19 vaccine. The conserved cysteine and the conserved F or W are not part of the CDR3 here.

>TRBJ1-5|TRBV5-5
ASSLYSSNQPQH
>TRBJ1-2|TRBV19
ASSRKQGDGYT
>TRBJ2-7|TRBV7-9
ASSQAGGRMGNEQY
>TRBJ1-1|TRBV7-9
ASSSAPEAF
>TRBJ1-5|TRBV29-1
SVADRMNQPQH
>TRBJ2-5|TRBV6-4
ASSAVPGQGGETQY
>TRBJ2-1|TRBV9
ASSPGYEQF
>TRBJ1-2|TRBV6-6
ASSYSQADNYGYT
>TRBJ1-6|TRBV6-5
ASGKTEYNSPLH
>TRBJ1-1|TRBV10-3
AIRRTGGNTEAF
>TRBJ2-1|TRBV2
ASSVEGGNNEQF
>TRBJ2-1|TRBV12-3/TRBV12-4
ASSLYSGGPQF
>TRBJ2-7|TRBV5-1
ASSLAGGNEQY
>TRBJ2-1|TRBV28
ASSPVSGSSYNEQF
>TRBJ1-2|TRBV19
ASSKEGDGYT
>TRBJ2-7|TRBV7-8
ASSLAAGRSYEQY
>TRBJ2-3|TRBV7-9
ASSSGQGGTDTQY
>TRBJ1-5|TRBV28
ASSLLSRGVGNQPQH
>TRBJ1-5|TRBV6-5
ASWDRGLDQPQH
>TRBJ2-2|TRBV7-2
ASSLAQLAGGNTGELF
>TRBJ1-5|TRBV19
ASSIGAGSNQPQH
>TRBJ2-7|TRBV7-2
ASSLRLAGPYEQY
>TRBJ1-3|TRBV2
ASSDLGWRGNTIY
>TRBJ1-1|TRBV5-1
ASSLFGQGDTEAF
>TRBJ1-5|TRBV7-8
ASSLRTNRDQPQH
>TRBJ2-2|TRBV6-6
ASSYSTGELF
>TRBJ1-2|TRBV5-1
ASSPGGDYGYT
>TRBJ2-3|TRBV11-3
ASTKRLAGVGDTQY
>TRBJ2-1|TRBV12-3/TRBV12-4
ASESSYNEQF
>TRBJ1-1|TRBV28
ASSSGTGGLGTEAF
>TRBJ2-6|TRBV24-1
ATKGRANVLT
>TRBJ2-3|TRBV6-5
ASSWGGGTTDTQY
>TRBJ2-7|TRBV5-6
ASSFNRVYEQY
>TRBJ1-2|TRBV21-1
ASVQGAPFYGYT
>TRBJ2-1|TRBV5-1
ASNRRSTSGRSGEQF